This T cell receptor beta chain comes out of a study of CD8+CD57+ T cells in acquired aplastic anemia. General observations from the study: Patients and controls shared under 35 CD8+ CDR3 sequences, which appeared highly expressed in patients and within their immunodominant clones. Statistical testing detected no significant gap in CD8+ Simpson's diversity between patients and controls.

The study profiled TCR beta VDJ and CDR3 using genomic DNA as template. Using its own MiXCR run on the reads, TCRdb lists one record per CDR3 protein. In the table there are 400,000 to 600,000 distinct CDR3 sequences, roughly a third of which are singletons. The CDR3 has 14 amino acids. Losses at the gene ends were 0 bases for V and 3 bases for J; bases not matched to a gene: 4. Looked up from germline, CDR1 is GTSNPN and CDR2 is SVGIG (reference sequence). This clonotype showed up just once. Its antigen is unidentified. Sequenced patients had shown CD8+CD57+ cell expansion by flow cytometry. The sequenced sample was sorted CD4+, CD8+, or CD8+CD57+ T cells (not recorded which) from PBMCs. The clonotype originates from a human donor with aplastic anemia. The V call is TRBV30, the J call TRBJ1-1; TRBD1 matches 7 bases. CDR3 residues: CAWSVWDSYTEAFF. The CDR3 nucleotides read TGTGCCTGGAGTGTTTGGGACAGCTACACTGAAGCTTTCTTT.